The 14 T cell receptor beta chains listed next were all sequenced from one sample in a study of blood T cell repertoires in COVID-19. Data came from immunoSEQ multiplex PCR; TCRdb stores just in-frame clones and leaves some out. The data contain 91,000 or so clones, about nine tenths of them seen just once; the ten biggest clones take up approximately 4.1%. Material for sequencing was peripheral blood. All receptors derive from a woman in her 50s in a cohort sampled during active COVID-19.

This clone was detected once. The V call is TRBV5-1, the J call TRBJ2-3, with TRBD2 matching 11 bases. Germline loops: CDR1 SGHRS, CDR2 YFSETQ. The V gene end was trimmed by 4 bases and the J gene end by 0 bases; junction bases not matched to a gene: 7. This CDR3 is built from 17 residues. The CDR3 region has the DNA TGCGCCAGCAGCACCCGACTAGCGGGGATTAGCACAGATACGCAGTATTTT. Residues: CASSTRLAGISTDTQYF.

As regards this clone: The same CDR3 also results from other DNA sequences found in this sample. This chain uses TRBV7-9 with TRBJ1-1; tentatively, D is TRBD1 (5 bases). Germline CDR1 reads SEHNR; CDR2 reads FQNEAQ (reference sequence). V was clipped by 5 bases and J by 2 bases, with 12 bases between them. The CDR3 loop spans 14 amino acids. CDR3: CASSLPTENTEAFF. In nucleotides, the CDR3 is TGTGCCAGCAGCCTACCGACAGAAAACACTGAAGCTTTCTTT. The full variable domain, its missing parts supplied by reference TRBV7-9 and TRBJ1-1, is DTGVSQNPRHKITKRGQNVTFRCDPISEHNRLYWYRQTLGQGPEFLTYFQNEAQLEKSRLLSDRFSAERPKGSFSTLEIQRTEQGDSAMYLCASSLPTENTEAFFGQGTRLTVV.

The rearrangement joins TRBV29-1 to TRBJ1-2, with a tentative D call TRBD1 (6 bases). CDR3 length: 13 amino acids. Trimming took off 7 bases at V and 4 bases at J, with 16 bases between the two ends. Germline values: CDR1 SQVTM, CDR2 ANQGSEA. The CDR3 sequence is CSGIIAGVYGYTF. CDR3 coding DNA: TGCAGCGGAATAATAGCAGGGGTCTATGGCTACACCTTC.

This clone was seen only once. This rearrangement joins TRBV27 to TRBJ2-3; 10 bases fit TRBD1. Germline trimming cut 5 bases from V and 0 bases from J; bases unmatched to any gene: 11. From germline, CDR1 is MNHEY and CDR2 SMNVEV (reference sequence). The CDR3 runs to 18 residues. CDR3 protein: CASSTPGQGRVSTDTQYF. The CDR3 bases are TGTGCCAGCAGTACCCCGGGACAGGGGAGGGTTAGCACAGATACGCAGTATTTT.

This sequence joins TRBV24-1 and TRBJ2-2; a weak D match, TRBD2 (5 bases). The V gene lost 5 bases and the J gene lost 6 bases, with 9 bases spanning the gap. Per germline, CDR1 KGHDR and CDR2 SFDVKD. The CDR3 length is 13 residues. CDR3 in DNA: TGTGCCACCAGTGCCGACTACTCCGGGGAGCTGTTTTTT. The encoded protein is CATSADYSGELFF.

The genes are TRBV28 and TRBJ2-7; 8 nucleotides align to TRBD1. The length of the CDR3 is 16 residues. Germline V gives CDR1 MDHEN, CDR2 SYDVKM. V lost 4 bases to trimming and J lost 4 bases; unmatched junction nucleotides: 12. The CDR3 DNA reads TGTGCCAGCAGTTCACCACAGACAGGGGTGATTTACGAGCAGTACTTC. Translating it yields CASSSPQTGVIYEQYF. The whole variable domain, remainder taken from reference TRBV28 and TRBJ2-7, is DVKVTQSSRYLVKRTGEKVFLECVQDMDHENMFWYRQDPGLGLRLIYFSYDVKMKEKGDIPEGYSVSREKKERFSLILESASTNQTSMYLCASSSPQTGVIYEQYFGPGTRLTVT.

This chain connects TRBV20-1 to TRBJ2-2; D unresolved. This CDR3 is built from 11 residues. Germline-derived CDR1 and CDR2 are DFQATT and SNEGSKA (reference sequence). The V end lost 6 bases, the J end lost 6 bases, and 8 bases lay between the germline ends. The CDR3: CSAPQAGELFF. CDR3 DNA sequence: TGCAGTGCCCCCCAGGCCGGGGAGCTGTTTTTT.

The J gene is TRBJ1-4, the V gene TRBV7-9, with 7 bases aligning to TRBD1. CDR1 SEHNR and CDR2 FQNEAQ come from the germline V gene (reference sequence). CDR3 length: 14 amino acids. J gave up 3 bases and V 6 bases, and 4 bases lay outside the gene matches. CDR3 protein: CASSHRGANEKLFF. CDR3 DNA sequence: TGTGCCAGCAGTCACAGGGGAGCTAATGAAAAACTGTTTTTT.

The chain is built from TRBV5-1 and TRBJ2-2; D might be TRBD1 (6 bases). CDR3 length: 15 amino acids. V was clipped by 1 base and J by 5 bases, with 12 bases between them. The germline V gene encodes CDR1 SGHRS and CDR2 YFSETQ. CDR3 in DNA: TGCGCCAGCAGCTTGTCAGGGGAGTGGACCGGGGAGCTGTTTTTT. Translating it yields CASSLSGEWTGELFF.

The DNA for the CDR3 is TGTGCCAGCTCATCTCAGGTTTTCACTAGCACAGATACGCAGTATTTT. Its protein is CASSSQVFTSTDTQYF. The chain carries TRBV18 and TRBJ2-3; D is undetermined. The germline V and J ends were trimmed by 5 bases and 0 bases, with 15 bases remaining between them. The CDR3 consists of 16 residues. Per the germline V gene, CDR1 is KGHSH and CDR2 is LQKENI.

CDR3 DNA: TGTGCCAGCAGTCTACGCTGGACAGAACGTAATCAGCCCCAGCATTTT. This translates into CASSLRWTERNQPQHF. The chain couples TRBV6-2 or TRBV6-3 to TRBJ1-5; D perhaps matches TRBD1 (6 bases). Per germline, CDR1 MNHEY and CDR2 SVGEGT. Trimming pared 5 bases from V and 4 bases from J, leaving 18 bases between. The CDR3 spans 16 residues.

The V and J genes are TRBV19 and TRBJ1-1; TRBD1 matches at 7 bases. The CDR3 extends over 17 amino acids. Trimming at V came to 3 bases and at J to 1 base, leaving 11 bases not matched to a gene. CDR1 is LNHDA, CDR2 SQIVND, per germline (reference sequence). DNA of the CDR3: TGTGCCAGTAGTATCGACCGGGACAGAGGATCGAACACTGAAGCTTTCTTT. Its protein product is CASSIDRDRGSNTEAFF.

CDR3 in DNA: TGTGCCAGCAGCTTAGTAGGGACACACCACCTCGGGACTAATGAAAAACTGTTTTTT. Translation: CASSLVGTHHLGTNEKLFF. The chain employs TRBV7-9 and TRBJ1-4; possible D gene TRBD1, 6 bases. The CDR3 sequence is 19 residues long. Germline-derived CDR1 and CDR2 are SEHNR and FQNEAQ (reference sequence). Trimming removed 1 base from V and 2 bases from J, with 20 bases in between.

V and J are TRBV3-1 (or the pseudogene TRBV3-2) and TRBJ2-1; tentative D call: TRBD2 (5 bases). The V and J ends lost 4 bases and 1 base respectively, with 11 bases between them. Germline V CDR1 and CDR2: LGHDT, YNNKEL (reference sequence). This CDR3 spans 15 amino acids. For the CDR3, the DNA is TGTGCCAGCAGCCCTTCCGGGGTGTCCTACAATGAGCAGTTCTTC. Amino acid sequence: CASSPSGVSYNEQFF.